The next 23 T cell receptor beta chains were all read from a single sample in a study of shared clonotypes between healthy human individuals. The method was immunoSEQ multiplex PCR; TCRdb's version includes in-frame clones alone and lacks a portion of them. The sample lists 2 million to 3 million clones, 93% occurring once. Sequencing was done on a sample of naive CD4+ T cells from PBMCs. Subset noted: CD45RA+ positively selected. Receptors originate from a young man in good health. Some clones in this sample may be carry-over from other donors' samples.

The chain employs TRBV11-3 and TRBJ2-2; no reliable D call. In germline, CDR1 is SGHNT, CDR2 YENEEA. The V gene lost 4 bases and the J gene lost 6 bases, with 12 bases spanning the gap. CDR3 length equals 14 residues. CDR3 sequence (DNA): TGTGCCAGCAGCTCCGGCCCCCAGGCCGGGGAGCTGTTTTTT. Its translation: CASSSGPQAGELFF.

As regards this clone: The sample holds other DNA sequences that translate to the same CDR3. This chain links TRBV18 with TRBJ2-2; D remains ambiguous. V lost 1 base, J lost 3 bases, and 3 bases lay in between. CDR3 length equals 13 residues. Per the germline V gene, CDR1 is KGHSH and CDR2 is LQKENI. The CDR3 protein is CASSPRDTGELFF. The DNA of the CDR3 is TGTGCCAGCTCACCACGAGACACCGGGGAGCTGTTTTTT.

This clone occurred a few times. This sample also contains other DNA sequences that code for the same CDR3. The V and J genes are TRBV7-2 and TRBJ2-5; D gene unclear. The CDR3 is made up of 12 amino acids. Germline V CDR1 and CDR2: SGHTA, FQGNSA. V lost 1 base and J lost 5, with 5 bases in between. The CDR3 bases are TGTGCCAGCAGCTTAGTCAGGGAGACCCAGTACTTC. Translating gives CASSLVRETQYF.

As for this clone: Other DNA sequences in the sample encode the same CDR3. The chain combines TRBV27 with TRBJ1-2; D is unresolved. The CDR3 totals 13 residues. Germline V gene lookup returns CDR1 MNHEY and CDR2 SMNVEV (reference sequence). Between the trimmed V and J ends, which lost 2 bases and 4 bases, there was a span of 8 bases. The CDR3, as DNA: TGTGCCAGCAGTTTAGGGCCCAGCTATGGCTACACCTTC. It is translated as CASSLGPSYGYTF.

This chain joins TRBV6-5 and TRBJ1-1, with D unresolved. V was pared by 5 bases and J by 7 bases, with 11 bases between. CDR1 and CDR2 from the germline V gene are MNHEY and SVGAGI. The CDR3 contains 12 residues. CDR3 in amino acids: CASSEVVGEAFF. In nucleotides, the CDR3 is TGTGCCAGCAGTGAAGTCGTTGGTGAAGCTTTCTTT.

This chain joins TRBV5-4 and TRBJ1-4; D is undetermined. The CDR3 sequence is 13 residues long. V was cut by 1 base and J by 8 bases, with 9 bases left in between. Germline V gene sequence: CDR1 SGHNT, CDR2 YYREEE (reference sequence). The CDR3 sequence is CASSLIRSEKLFF. The CDR3 region has the DNA TGTGCCAGCAGCTTGATCAGATCGGAAAAACTGTTTTTT.

This chain connects TRBV29-1 to TRBJ2-7; D is unresolved. The CDR3 runs to 11 residues. CDR1 SQVTM and CDR2 ANQGSEA come from the germline V gene. V dropped 3 bases and J dropped 3 bases, with 6 bases sitting between them. This CDR3 reads CSVEMGYEQYF. The CDR3 bases are TGCAGCGTTGAGATGGGCTACGAGCAGTACTTC.

This chain links TRBV2 with TRBJ2-7; possibly TRBD1 for D (7 bases). This CDR3 contains 13 residues. Germline assignment: CDR1 SNHLY and CDR2 FYNNEI. The V and J ends lost 7 bases and 5 bases respectively, with 15 bases between them. CDR3: CASTAGQYDEQYF. CDR3 coding DNA: TGTGCCAGCACCGCGGGACAGTACGACGAGCAGTACTTC.

The chain links TRBV11-2 to TRBJ2-5, with D unresolved. The CDR3 totals 13 residues. Germline V gene lookup returns CDR1 SGHAT and CDR2 FQNNGV. V was shortened by 2 bases and J by 5 bases, with 9 bases between the two germline ends. This CDR3 is CASSLTGWETQYF. DNA of the CDR3: TGTGCCAGCAGCTTAACGGGTTGGGAGACCCAGTACTTC.

The gene calls are TRBV28 and TRBJ1-2; unclear D gene. The CDR3 has 14 residues. Trimming pared 6 bases from V and 2 bases from J, leaving 13 bases between. Germline CDR1 is MDHEN and CDR2 is SYDVKM. The CDR3 sequence: CASSQVPGNYGYTF. CDR3 nucleotide sequence: TGTGCCAGCAGCCAAGTCCCGGGGAACTATGGCTACACCTTC.

J is TRBJ2-2 and V is TRBV5-1; D gene uncertain. Trimming removed 0 bases at V and 4 bases at J, with 13 bases between. The germline gives CDR1 SGHRS, CDR2 YFSETQ. This CDR3 has 16 residues. This CDR3 is CASSLVHAASTGELFF. CDR3 nucleotide sequence: TGCGCCAGCAGCTTGGTACACGCAGCAAGCACCGGGGAGCTGTTTTTT. The complete variable domain, with remaining parts taken from reference TRBV5-1 and TRBJ2-2, reads KAGVTQTPRYLIKTRGQQVTLSCSPISGHRSVSWYQQTPGQGLQFLFEYFSETQRNKGNFPGRFSGRQFSNSRSEMNVSTLELGDSALYLCASSLVHAASTGELFFGEGSRLTVL.

J is TRBJ2-2 and V is TRBV5-1; D possibly uses TRBD1 or TRBD2 (5 bases each). The CDR3 contains 17 residues. The V end was cut by 1 base, the J end by 3 bases, with 16 bases between. Germline assignment: CDR1 SGHRS and CDR2 YFSETQ. The CDR3 reads CASSLILPGGYTGELFF. CDR3 coding DNA: TGCGCCAGCAGCTTGATACTCCCTGGGGGATACACCGGGGAGCTGTTTTTT.

The sample holds one count of this clone. The chain has TRBV5-1 and TRBJ2-2; the match to TRBD2 covers 15 bases. Germline CDR1 SGHRS, CDR2 YFSETQ. With V trimmed by 4 bases and J by 4 bases, 11 bases remained unmatched. CDR3 length: 19 amino acids. This CDR3 is CASSLEPRGLAGGTGELFF. The CDR3, as DNA: TGCGCCAGCAGCCTCGAACCTCGGGGACTAGCGGGAGGCACCGGGGAGCTGTTTTTT.

The gene calls are TRBV29-1 and TRBJ1-1; TRBD1 aligns across 12 bases. The CDR3 runs to 15 residues. Looked up from germline, CDR1 is SQVTM and CDR2 is ANQGSEA. V was pared by 6 bases and J by 4 bases, with 9 bases of the junction left unmatched. The CDR3 nucleotides read TGCAGCGTCGCGGGGACAGGGGGCGTCGGCACTGAAGCTTTCTTT. This encodes CSVAGTGGVGTEAFF. Full variable domain (remainder filled in from reference TRBV29-1 and TRBJ1-1): SAVISQKPSRDICQRGTSLTIQCQVDSQVTMMFWYRQQPGQSLTLIATANQGSEATYESGFVIDKFPISRPNLTFSTLTVSNMSPEDSSIYLCSVAGTGGVGTEAFFGQGTRLTVV.

The chain carries TRBV7-8 and TRBJ2-7; 9 bases are a match to TRBD2. Germline-derived CDR1 and CDR2 are SGHVS and FQNEAQ. With V trimmed by 0 bases and J by 3 bases, 9 bases remained unmatched. CDR3 length equals 17 residues. The CDR3 is CASSLATSGRFSYEQYF. The CDR3 bases are TGTGCCAGCAGCTTAGCAACTAGCGGGCGGTTTAGCTACGAGCAGTACTTC.

This chain connects TRBV15 to TRBJ1-2; 7 bases map to TRBD1. The ends lost 0 bases at V and 2 bases at J; junction bases unmatched: 9. CDR3 length: 17 residues. The germline gives CDR1 LNHNV, CDR2 YYDKDF (reference sequence). CDR3 in amino acids: CATSRDFSTGRNYGYTF. The CDR3 region has the DNA TGTGCCACCAGCAGAGATTTTTCGACAGGGAGGAACTATGGCTACACCTTC.

The V gene is TRBV5-1, the J gene TRBJ2-7; 10 bases fit TRBD1. In germline, CDR1 is SGHRS, CDR2 YFSETQ. This CDR3 comprises 15 residues. Trimming removed 0 bases from V and 6 bases from J; junction bases left unmatched: 6. The CDR3 protein is CASSLGDRGLGEQYF. In nucleotides, the CDR3 is TGCGCCAGCAGCTTGGGGGACAGGGGTCTTGGCGAGCAGTACTTC.

This chain connects TRBV7-3 to TRBJ2-4; 7 nucleotides line up with TRBD2. V shed 5 bases, J shed 9 bases, and the junction held 10 bases outside the gene matches. Germline lookup yields CDR1 SGHTA and CDR2 FQGTGA. This CDR3 has 14 amino acids. The CDR3 DNA sequence: TGTGCCAGCAGCGATCTCGGGAGGCCCATCATTCAGTACTTC. Translation: CASSDLGRPIIQYF.

The rearrangement uses TRBV11-3 and TRBJ2-1, with TRBD2 identical over 12 bases. The trim removed 0 bases at V and 5 bases at J, leaving 2 bases unmatched. Germline V lookup: CDR1 SGHNT, CDR2 YENEEA. This CDR3 comprises 16 residues. The CDR3 here is CASSLDGLAGHNEQFF. The CDR3 DNA reads as TGTGCCAGCAGCTTAGATGGACTAGCGGGGCACAATGAGCAGTTCTTC.

As to this clone: Other nucleotide sequences in the sample specify the same CDR3. The rearrangement links TRBV10-3 to TRBJ2-3; D could derive from TRBD1 or TRBD2 (5 bases each). The CDR3 contains 11 residues. V lost 4 bases to trimming and J lost 9 bases, with 8 bases between them. Germline CDR1 and CDR2: ENHRY and SYGVKD. CDR3: CAISGGDTQYF. CDR3 DNA: TGTGCCATCAGTGGAGGGGACACGCAGTATTTT.

V and J are TRBV28 and TRBJ1-5; D gene ambiguous. The V gene lost 7 bases and the J gene lost 5 bases, with 18 bases spanning the gap. The CDR3 is 15 amino acids. In germline, CDR1 is MDHEN, CDR2 SYDVKM. The CDR3 loop is CASNPGGSGDQPQHF. The CDR3 DNA is TGTGCCAGCAACCCGGGAGGGAGTGGCGATCAGCCCCAGCATTTT. Supplemented by reference TRBV28 and TRBJ1-5, the full variable domain reads DVKVTQSSRYLVKRTGEKVFLECVQDMDHENMFWYRQDPGLGLRLIYFSYDVKMKEKGDIPEGYSVSREKKERFSLILESASTNQTSMYLCASNPGGSGDQPQHFGDGTRLSIL.

This chain links TRBV25-1 with TRBJ2-1; 12 bases match TRBD2. Germline CDR1 reads MGHDK; CDR2 reads SYGVNS. The V gene end was trimmed by 3 bases and the J gene end by 7 bases; junction bases not matched to a gene: 4. This CDR3 comprises 15 residues. The CDR3 coding sequence is TGTGCCAGCAGTGAGGCTAGCGGGAGGGGGAATGAGCAGTTCTTC. It is translated as CASSEASGRGNEQFF.

The J gene is TRBJ1-5, the V gene TRBV5-1, with a weak D call TRBD1 (6 bases). CDR3 length: 14 residues. Germline CDR1 reads SGHRS; CDR2 reads YFSETQ. V was cut by 2 bases and J by 4 bases, with 10 bases left in between. In DNA, the CDR3 is TGCGCCAGCAGCTTCGGGGGCCGGAATCAGCCCCAGCATTTT. This sequence encodes CASSFGGRNQPQHF.